This is a list of T cell receptor beta chains from one sample in a study of cytomegalovirus exposure and HLA in healthy donors. TCRdb's table, derived via immunoSEQ multiplex PCR, lists solely in-frame clones and lacks some. The sample holds 65,000 to 80,000 clones, approximately 69% seen once. Material for sequencing was PBMCs. These TCRs come from a man between 40 and 49 years old in good health and CMV-seropositive. CDR3s include the opening cysteine and the closing phenylalanine or tryptophan. D genes are given only for firm matches. Clone sizes are given selectively: once, few, many, or a class where the clone is expanded.

J gene: TRBJ2-7; clone size: NA; D gene: NA; V gene: TRBV5-1; CDR3 protein: CASQEGAAYEQYF; CDR3 DNA: TGCGCCAGCCAGGAGGGGGCCGCCTACGAGCAGTACTTC
J gene: TRBJ1-1; clone size: NA; D gene: NA; V gene: TRBV19; CDR3 protein: CASMGAYTEAFF; CDR3 DNA: TGTGCCAGTATGGGGGCGTACACTGAAGCTTTCTTT
J gene: TRBJ2-7; clone size: NA; D gene: NA; V gene: TRBV28; CDR3 protein: CASSLLEGEQYF; CDR3 DNA: TGTGCCAGCAGTTTATTAGAGGGCGAGCAGTACTTC
J gene: TRBJ1-2; clone size: NA; D gene: TRBD1; V gene: TRBV29-1; CDR3 protein: CSVVGTGVNGYTF; CDR3 DNA: TGCAGCGTTGTCGGGACAGGGGTGAATGGCTACACCTTC
J gene: TRBJ1-5; clone size: NA; D gene: NA; V gene: TRBV28; CDR3 protein: CASRWGSNSNQPQHF; CDR3 DNA: TGTGCCAGCAGGTGGGGCAGTAATAGCAATCAGCCCCAGCATTTT
J gene: TRBJ1-3; clone size: NA; D gene: NA; V gene: TRBV27; CDR3 protein: CASLLYKGQQDTIYF; CDR3 DNA: TGTGCCAGCTTACTATACAAGGGACAACAAGACACCATATATTTT
J gene: TRBJ1-2; clone size: NA; D gene: NA; V gene: TRBV28; CDR3 protein: CASSLGAMGYTF; CDR3 DNA: TGTGCCAGCAGTTTAGGGGCGATGGGCTACACCTTC
J gene: TRBJ1-3; clone size: once; D gene: TRBD1; V gene: TRBV5-5; CDR3 protein: CASSLDRDGNTIYF; CDR3 DNA: TGTGCCAGCAGCCTTGACAGGGACGGAAACACCATATATTTT
J gene: TRBJ1-2; clone size: NA; D gene: NA; V gene: TRBV28; CDR3 protein: CASSQTGRVYTF; CDR3 DNA: TGTGCCAGCAGTCAGACCGGGCGGGTCTACACCTTC
J gene: TRBJ2-3; clone size: NA; D gene: TRBD1; V gene: TRBV30; CDR3 protein: CAWSPGTEGTQYF; CDR3 DNA: TGTGCCTGGAGTCCAGGGACAGAGGGTACGCAGTATTTT
J gene: TRBJ2-5; clone size: NA; D gene: NA; V gene: TRBV7-2; CDR3 protein: CASSLGGSEETQYF; CDR3 DNA: TGTGCCAGCAGCTTAGGCGGGTCGGAAGAGACCCAGTACTTC
J gene: TRBJ2-5; clone size: few; D gene: TRBD1; V gene: TRBV6-1; CDR3 protein: CASSESGGHQETQYF; CDR3 DNA: TGTGCCAGCAGTGAATCAGGGGGCCACCAAGAGACCCAGTACTTC
J gene: TRBJ2-3; clone size: NA; D gene: NA; V gene: TRBV6-1; CDR3 protein: CASSEGPQDTQYF; CDR3 DNA: TGTGCCAGCAGTGAAGGGCCCCAAGATACGCAGTATTTT
J gene: TRBJ2-1; clone size: NA; D gene: TRBD2; V gene: TRBV9; CDR3 protein: CASSVDVAGNSYEQFF; CDR3 DNA: TGTGCCAGCAGCGTAGATGTAGCGGGAAATTCGTATGAGCAGTTCTTC
J gene: TRBJ1-1; clone size: NA; D gene: TRBD1; V gene: TRBV11-2; CDR3 protein: CASNRDRQDTEAFF; CDR3 DNA: TGTGCCAGCAACCGGGACAGACAGGACACTGAAGCTTTCTTT
J gene: TRBJ1-5; clone size: NA; D gene: TRBD1; V gene: TRBV6-5; CDR3 protein: CASSFSDRGNQPQHF; CDR3 DNA: TGTGCCAGCAGTTTCTCCGACAGGGGCAATCAGCCCCAGCATTTT
J gene: TRBJ1-1; clone size: NA; D gene: NA; V gene: TRBV15; CDR3 protein: CATSSGENTEAFF; CDR3 DNA: TGTGCCACCAGCAGCGGGGAGAACACTGAAGCTTTCTTT
J gene: TRBJ1-1; clone size: NA; D gene: TRBD1; V gene: TRBV6-1; CDR3 protein: CASSAGDSLKAFF; CDR3 DNA: TGTGCCAGCAGTGCTGGGGACAGCTTAAAAGCTTTCTTT
J gene: TRBJ1-3; clone size: NA; D gene: TRBD1; V gene: TRBV6-5; CDR3 protein: CASTLTGSGNTIYF; CDR3 DNA: TGTGCCAGCACTCTGACAGGGTCTGGAAACACCATATATTTT
J gene: TRBJ1-6; clone size: NA; D gene: NA; V gene: TRBV28; CDR3 protein: CASSLDTNNSPLHF; CDR3 DNA: TGTGCCAGCAGTTTAGACACAAATAATTCACCCCTCCACTTT
J gene: TRBJ2-7; clone size: NA; D gene: TRBD1; V gene: TRBV30; CDR3 protein: CAWTIQGSYEQYF; CDR3 DNA: TGTGCCTGGACCATACAGGGGAGTTACGAGCAGTACTTC
J gene: TRBJ1-4; clone size: NA; D gene: NA; V gene: TRBV6-1; CDR3 protein: CASSALLTGNQGEKLFF; CDR3 DNA: TGTGCCAGCAGTGCCCTACTCACAGGGAACCAGGGTGAAAAACTGTTTTTT
J gene: TRBJ2-7; clone size: NA; D gene: NA; V gene: TRBV4-1; CDR3 protein: CASSQDYQTAYEQYF; CDR3 DNA: TGCGCCAGCAGCCAAGATTACCAGACAGCCTACGAGCAGTACTTC
J gene: TRBJ2-7; clone size: NA; D gene: TRBD1; V gene: TRBV7-9; CDR3 protein: CASSLDLTGAGDYEQYF; CDR3 DNA: TGTGCCAGCAGCTTAGACCTGACAGGGGCAGGGGACTACGAGCAGTACTTC
J gene: TRBJ1-3; clone size: NA; D gene: TRBD1; V gene: TRBV18; CDR3 protein: CASSPTGDISGNTIYF; CDR3 DNA: TGTGCCAGCTCACCGACAGGGGACATCTCTGGAAACACCATATATTTT
J gene: TRBJ2-3; clone size: NA; D gene: NA; V gene: TRBV27; CDR3 protein: CASRRTGLSADTQYF; CDR3 DNA: TGTGCCAGCAGACGGACTGGATTGAGCGCAGATACGCAGTATTTT
J gene: TRBJ2-3; clone size: few; D gene: NA; V gene: TRBV5-1; CDR3 protein: CASSLGSGGTDTQYF; CDR3 DNA: TGCGCCAGCAGCTTAGGAAGCGGTGGCACAGATACGCAGTATTTT
J gene: TRBJ1-1; clone size: NA; D gene: TRBD1; V gene: TRBV10-3; CDR3 protein: CAITSGTGGLTEAFF; CDR3 DNA: TGTGCCATCACCAGCGGGACAGGGGGTTTAACTGAAGCTTTCTTT
J gene: TRBJ2-7; clone size: NA; D gene: NA; V gene: TRBV25-1; CDR3 protein: CASSDVRTDSYEQYF; CDR3 DNA: TGTGCCAGCAGTGACGTCCGGACAGATTCCTACGAGCAGTACTTC
J gene: TRBJ2-3; clone size: NA; D gene: TRBD1; V gene: TRBV5-4; CDR3 protein: CASRPNLGTGVTDTQYF; CDR3 DNA: TGTGCCAGCAGGCCCAACCTTGGGACAGGGGTTACAGATACGCAGTATTTT
J gene: TRBJ2-3; clone size: NA; D gene: NA; V gene: TRBV10-1; CDR3 protein: CASSPMDGGPSTDTQYF; CDR3 DNA: TGCGCCAGCAGCCCGATGGACGGAGGACCAAGCACAGATACGCAGTATTTT
J gene: TRBJ1-2; clone size: NA; D gene: NA; V gene: TRBV9; CDR3 protein: CASSVGMGRWVGGYTF; CDR3 DNA: TGTGCCAGCAGCGTAGGAATGGGGAGATGGGTGGGGGGCTACACCTTC
J gene: TRBJ2-7; clone size: NA; D gene: NA; V gene: TRBV2; CDR3 protein: CASNPELSYEQYF; CDR3 DNA: TGTGCCAGCAACCCGGAGTTATCCTACGAGCAGTACTTC
J gene: TRBJ2-1; clone size: NA; D gene: TRBD2; V gene: TRBV12-5; CDR3 protein: CASGTGLAEGWDEQFF; CDR3 DNA: TGTGCTAGTGGCACAGGACTAGCGGAGGGTTGGGATGAGCAGTTCTTC